This T cell receptor beta chain derives from a study of naive and memory T cell subsets. Whole-study findings and limits: Findings for naive and memory subsets could not be checked against ground truth. Over 85% of naive TCR sequences appeared only once, unlike memory subsets. Gini index rose across naive, CM, EM and EMRA in CD4 and CD8.

Both TRBC1 and TRBC2 were covered by a beta constant-region primer of two equimolar oligonucleotides. Ligated cDNA was amplified by four rounds of PCR with nested alpha and beta constant-region primers and SP2. Using its own MiXCR run on the UMI-ligation and nested PCR reads, TCRdb lists one record per CDR3 protein. The data hold about 120,000 distinct CDR3 sequences, with about 36% observed a single time. A remark on this clonotype: As yet, its antigen is unknown.

Sequenced material: central memory CD4+ T cells from blood. The TCR was taken from a human donor in good health.

The DNA of the CDR3 is TGCAGCGAGAAACCATGGGGACAGGAACAAGAGACCCAGTACTTC. Translated, it gives CSEKPWGQEQETQYF. V is TRBV29-1 and J is TRBJ2-5; 8 nucleotides match TRBD1. CDR3 length equals 15 residues. Germline CDR1 reads SQVTM; CDR2 reads ANQGSEA. V trimming: 7 bases; J trimming: 2 bases; junction bases outside the gene matches: 12.